Listed here are 19 T cell receptor beta chains from one sample, sequenced in a study of metastatic and nonmetastatic thyroid tumors. The entire patient cohort was treatment-naive prior to thyroid surgery. TCRdb called clones again from the PCR reads with MiXCR. The sample records roughly 23,000 clones, more than 20% being singletons. Sequencing used blood. The receptors derive from a male donor with papillary thyroid cancer or a benign thyroid nodule (not recorded which). Some clones in this sample may be carry-over from other donors' samples.

This clone was seen more than once but under ten times. This chain joins TRBV6-5 and TRBJ2-3; 8 bases match TRBD2. This CDR3 region has 13 residues. Germline V CDR1 and CDR2: MNHEY, SVGAGI. V lost 0 bases and J lost 12; bases outside the gene matches: 5. The CDR3 nucleotides read TGTGCCAGCAGTTACTCCTACAGCGGGGGACAGTATTTT. Translation: CASSYSYSGGQYF.

This clone has a handful of counts. This chain joins TRBV6-1 and TRBJ1-1; no firm D call. The CDR3 spans 13 residues. V dropped 6 bases and J dropped 11 bases, with 19 bases sitting between them. The germline V gene encodes CDR1 MNHNS and CDR2 SASEGT. The DNA for the CDR3 is TGTGCCAGCAGACGACCCGAGTCCCCTGTCGCTTTCTTT. It is translated as CASRRPESPVAFF.

Turning to this clone: A junction end diverges from the germline sequence, so it may reflect a read error. V usage is TRBV11-3 and J usage is TRBJ2-7; 12 positions agree with TRBD2. Germline CDR1 is SGHNT and CDR2 is YENEEA. This CDR3 spans 15 amino acids. CDR3 coding DNA: TGTGCCAGCAGCTTAGGGGGACTAGCGGGCGGTGAGCAGTGCTTC. The encoded protein is CASSLGGLAGGEQCF.

The rearrangement joins TRBV28 to TRBJ2-6; 7 nucleotides agree with TRBD2. Germline assignment: CDR1 MDHEN and CDR2 SYDVKM. The CDR3 length is 16 residues. With 6 bases clipped from V and 0 bases from J, the junction kept 5 bases outside the gene matches. The CDR3 protein is CASRTGTNSGANVLTF. CDR3 nucleotide sequence: TGTGCCAGCAGAACCGGGACTAACTCTGGGGCCAACGTCCTGACTTTC.

The V call is TRBV12-3 or TRBV12-4, the J call TRBJ2-2; 11 bases map to TRBD2. The V and J ends lost 6 bases and 7 bases, in that order; junction bases with no gene match: 7. The CDR3 runs 15 residues. CDR3 in DNA: TGTGCCAGCAGGGGGACTAGCGGTTCACACGGGGAGCTGTTTTTT. Encoded protein: CASRGTSGSHGELFF.

In its sample, this clone was seen many times. The CDR3 sequence is CASSIFQGAGWVSGELFF. The CDR3 region has the DNA TGTGCCAGCAGCATCTTCCAAGGGGCAGGGTGGGTCTCCGGGGAGCTGTTTTTT. This chain connects TRBV28 to TRBJ2-2, with D possibly being TRBD1 (5 bases). The germline gives CDR1 MDHEN, CDR2 SYDVKM. The CDR3 extends over 18 amino acids. The germline V and J ends were trimmed by 6 bases and 6 bases, with 26 bases remaining between them.

This clone was detected many times. The gene calls are TRBV24-1 and TRBJ2-5; no definite D call. The CDR3 has 16 amino acids. The V and J ends lost 5 bases and 5 bases respectively, with 20 bases between them. The germline V gene encodes CDR1 KGHDR and CDR2 SFDVKD. This chain's CDR3 is CATSAPAVGLDETQYF. The CDR3 DNA sequence: TGTGCCACCAGTGCCCCTGCGGTAGGGCTCGATGAGACCCAGTACTTC.

The rearrangement uses TRBV27 and TRBJ1-2, with no clear D. The CDR3 is made up of 13 amino acids. V lost 6 bases to trimming and J lost 1 base, with 9 bases between them. CDR1 and CDR2 (germline): MNHEY, SMNVEV (reference sequence). Here the CDR3 DNA reads TGTGCCAGCAGCCAGGAGGGTAACTATGGCTACACCTTC. It yields the protein CASSQEGNYGYTF.

Regarding this clone: This may come from a read error, since a much larger clone is one base off. V usage is TRBV20-1 and J usage is TRBJ1-1; TRBD1 matches at 7 bases. V trimming: 6 bases; J trimming: 4 bases; junction bases outside the gene matches: 5. This CDR3 comprises 12 residues. Per the germline V gene, CDR1 is DFQATT and CDR2 is SNEGSKA (reference sequence). The CDR3 nucleotides are TGCAGTGCCCTGGACAGGTCCACTGAAGCTTTCTTT. Amino acids: CSALDRSTEAFF.

The table lists this clone with many counts. The chain recombines TRBV12-3 or TRBV12-4 with TRBJ1-5; D is possibly TRBD1 (6 bases). V was clipped by 2 bases and J by 9 bases, with 11 bases between them. The CDR3 contains 13 residues. The CDR3 DNA reads TGTGCCAGCAGTTTACAGAGGGGGAGGCCCCAGCATTTT. Translation: CASSLQRGRPQHF.

This clone has just a few counts. This may stem from a read error, because a much larger clone lies one nucleotide away. The chain combines TRBV29-1 with TRBJ2-5; D may be TRBD2 (6 bases). Trimming shortened V by 8 bases and J by 5 bases, and 12 bases separated the two germline ends. Germline CDR1 SQVTM, CDR2 ANQGSEA. The CDR3 has 11 amino acids. In nucleotides, the CDR3 is TGCAGCTCCGGGGAGGCGGAGACCCAGTACTTC. Protein sequence: CSSGEAETQYF.

The chain recombines TRBV7-6 with TRBJ2-1, with a weak D call TRBD2 (5 bases). CDR3 length: 15 residues. Deletions cut 1 base from V and 4 bases from J, with 11 bases between. CDR1 SGHVS and CDR2 FNYEAQ come from the germline V gene. The CDR3 region is CASSLERRGYNEQFF. As DNA, the CDR3 is TGTGCCAGCAGCTTAGAGCGTCGCGGGTACAATGAGCAGTTCTTC.

This clone was seen ten or more times. The chain employs TRBV20-1 and TRBJ2-7; 11 nucleotides agree with TRBD2. This CDR3 is 20 amino acids long. Trimming removed 3 bases from V and 0 bases from J; junction bases left unmatched: 19. The germline CDR1 and CDR2 sequences are DFQATT and SNEGSKA (reference sequence). The CDR3: CSASEQPLWTSGFSSYEQYF. In DNA, the CDR3 is TGCAGTGCTAGTGAACAGCCTCTTTGGACTAGCGGGTTCAGCTCCTACGAGCAGTACTTC.

The chain recombines TRBV6-6 with TRBJ1-2; tentatively, D is TRBD1 (5 bases). Trimming shortened V by 2 bases and J by 7 bases, and 17 bases separated the two germline ends. The CDR3 spans 15 residues. The V gene's germline CDR1 is MNHNY and CDR2 SVGAGI (reference sequence). This chain's CDR3 is CASSYDSQATLGYTF. The CDR3 DNA sequence: TGTGCCAGCAGTTACGATTCACAGGCCACACTTGGCTACACCTTC.

At least ten counts were recorded for this clone. The CDR3 DNA reads TGTGCCACCAGTCCGGCGGTGGGGGGCACCGGGGAGCTGTTTTTT. Protein sequence: CATSPAVGGTGELFF. The gene calls are TRBV24-1 and TRBJ2-2, with a tentative D call TRBD2 (6 bases). V was clipped by 6 bases and J by 4 bases, with 14 bases between them. Germline values: CDR1 KGHDR, CDR2 SFDVKD. This CDR3 spans 15 amino acids.

The chain employs TRBV9 and TRBJ2-3; D gene uncertain. The germline V gene encodes CDR1 SGDLS and CDR2 YYNGEE. The germline V and J ends were trimmed by 3 bases and 5 bases, with 10 bases remaining between them. The CDR3 runs 13 residues. This CDR3 reads CASSGDTLDTQYF. Written as DNA, the CDR3 is TGTGCCAGCAGCGGCGACACTTTAGATACGCAGTATTTT. Looking up the rest from reference TRBV9 and TRBJ2-3 gives the full variable domain: DSGVTQTPKHLITATGQRVTLRCSPRSGDLSVYWYQQSLDQGLQFLIQYYNGEERAKGNILERFSAQQFPDLHSELNLSSLELGDSALYFCASSGDTLDTQYFGPGTRLTVL.

There are many counts of this clone. The CDR3 protein is CAISDIQGGDEAFF. CDR3 nucleotide sequence: TGTGCCATCAGTGATATACAGGGCGGTGATGAAGCTTTCTTT. This sequence joins TRBV10-3 and TRBJ1-1, with D possibly being TRBD1 (6 bases). The CDR3 runs to 14 residues. V lost 3 bases, J lost 7 bases, and 15 bases lay in between. Germline assignment: CDR1 ENHRY and CDR2 SYGVKD.

Ten or more counts support this clone. This rearrangement joins TRBV7-3 to TRBJ1-1; D is undetermined. Germline V lookup: CDR1 SGHTA, CDR2 FQGTGA. The CDR3 has 15 amino acids. V lost 0 bases, J lost 8 bases, and 16 bases lay in between. CDR3 amino acids: CASSLTSSTVTEAFF. The CDR3 DNA follows: TGTGCCAGCAGCTTAACGTCCTCAACCGTGACAGAAGCTTTCTTT.

This clone occurred many times. The chain has TRBV27 and TRBJ2-5; 11 bases are shared with TRBD1. The CDR3 has 16 amino acids. V was clipped by 7 bases and J by 4 bases; unmatched bases: 11. Germline-derived CDR1 and CDR2 are MNHEY and SMNVEV (reference sequence). The CDR3, as DNA: TGTGCCAGCAACGAGACGGACAGGGGGCCCCCAGAGACCCAGTACTTC. It yields the protein CASNETDRGPPETQYF.